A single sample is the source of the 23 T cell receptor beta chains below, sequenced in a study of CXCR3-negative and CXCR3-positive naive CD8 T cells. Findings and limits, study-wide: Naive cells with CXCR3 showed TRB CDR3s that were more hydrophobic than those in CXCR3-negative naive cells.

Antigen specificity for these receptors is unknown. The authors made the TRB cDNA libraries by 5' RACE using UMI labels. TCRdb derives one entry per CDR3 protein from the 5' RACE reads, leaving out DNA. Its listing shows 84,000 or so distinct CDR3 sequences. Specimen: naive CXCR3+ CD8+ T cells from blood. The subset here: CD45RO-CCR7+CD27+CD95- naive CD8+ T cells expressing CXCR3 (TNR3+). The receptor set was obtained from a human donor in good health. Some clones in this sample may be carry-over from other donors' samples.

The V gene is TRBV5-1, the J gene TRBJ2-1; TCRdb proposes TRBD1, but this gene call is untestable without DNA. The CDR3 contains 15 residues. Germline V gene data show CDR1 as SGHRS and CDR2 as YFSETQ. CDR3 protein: CASSPRDGIYNEQFF.

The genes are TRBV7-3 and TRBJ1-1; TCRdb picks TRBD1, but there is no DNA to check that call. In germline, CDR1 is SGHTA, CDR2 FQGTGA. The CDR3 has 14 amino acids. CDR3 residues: CATSRGGSPAEAFF.

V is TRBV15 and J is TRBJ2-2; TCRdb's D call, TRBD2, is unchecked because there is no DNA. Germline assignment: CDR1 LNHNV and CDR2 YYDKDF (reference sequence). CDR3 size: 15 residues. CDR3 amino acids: CATSRVEAITGELFF.

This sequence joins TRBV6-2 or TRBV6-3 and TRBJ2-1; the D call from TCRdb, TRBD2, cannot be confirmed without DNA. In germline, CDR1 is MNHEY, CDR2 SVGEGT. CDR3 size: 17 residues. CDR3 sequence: CASSYSEAGGSYNEQFF.

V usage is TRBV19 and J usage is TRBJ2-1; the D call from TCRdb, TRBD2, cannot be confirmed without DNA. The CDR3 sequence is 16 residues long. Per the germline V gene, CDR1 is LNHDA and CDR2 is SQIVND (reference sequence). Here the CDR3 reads CASSILDARVHNEQFF.

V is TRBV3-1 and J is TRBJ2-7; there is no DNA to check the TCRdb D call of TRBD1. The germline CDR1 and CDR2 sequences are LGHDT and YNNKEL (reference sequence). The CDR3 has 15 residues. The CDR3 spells CASSQETGASDEQYF.

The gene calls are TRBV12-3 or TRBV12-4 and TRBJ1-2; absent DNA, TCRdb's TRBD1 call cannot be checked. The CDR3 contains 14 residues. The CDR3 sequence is CASSPGGSNYGYTF.

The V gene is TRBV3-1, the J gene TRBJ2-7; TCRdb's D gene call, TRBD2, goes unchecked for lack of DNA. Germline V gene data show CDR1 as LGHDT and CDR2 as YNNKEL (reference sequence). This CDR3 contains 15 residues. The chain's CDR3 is CASSQNPSGTYEQYF.

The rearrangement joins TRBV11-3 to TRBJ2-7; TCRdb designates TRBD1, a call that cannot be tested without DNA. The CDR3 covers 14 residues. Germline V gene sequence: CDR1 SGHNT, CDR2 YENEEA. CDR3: CASSLGTGIGEQYF.

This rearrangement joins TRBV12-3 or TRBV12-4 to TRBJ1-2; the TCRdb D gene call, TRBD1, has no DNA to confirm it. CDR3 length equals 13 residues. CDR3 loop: CASSSGMGYGYTF.

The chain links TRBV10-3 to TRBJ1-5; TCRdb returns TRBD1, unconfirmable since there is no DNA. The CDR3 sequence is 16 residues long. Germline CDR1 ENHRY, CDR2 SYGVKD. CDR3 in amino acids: CATQDRGQGGNQPQHF.

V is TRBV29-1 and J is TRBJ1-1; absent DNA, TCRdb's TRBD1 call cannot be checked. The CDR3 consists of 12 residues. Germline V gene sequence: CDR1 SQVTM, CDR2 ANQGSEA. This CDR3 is CSVEGEGAEAFF.

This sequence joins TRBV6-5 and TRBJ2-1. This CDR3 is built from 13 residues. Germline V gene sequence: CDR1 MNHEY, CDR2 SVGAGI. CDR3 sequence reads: CASRDGLINEQFF.

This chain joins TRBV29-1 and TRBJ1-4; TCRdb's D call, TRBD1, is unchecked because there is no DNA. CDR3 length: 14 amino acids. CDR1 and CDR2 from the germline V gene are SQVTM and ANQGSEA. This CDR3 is CSVDVWGTNEKLFF. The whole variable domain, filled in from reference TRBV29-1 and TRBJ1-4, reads SAVISQKPSRDICQRGTSLTIQCQVDSQVTMMFWYRQQPGQSLTLIATANQGSEATYESGFVIDKFPISRPNLTFSTLTVSNMSPEDSSIYLCSVDVWGTNEKLFFGSGTQLSVL.

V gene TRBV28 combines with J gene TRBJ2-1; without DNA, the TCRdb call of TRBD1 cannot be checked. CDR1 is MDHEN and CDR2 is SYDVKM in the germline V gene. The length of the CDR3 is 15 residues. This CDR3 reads CASSFLVGDRNEQFF.

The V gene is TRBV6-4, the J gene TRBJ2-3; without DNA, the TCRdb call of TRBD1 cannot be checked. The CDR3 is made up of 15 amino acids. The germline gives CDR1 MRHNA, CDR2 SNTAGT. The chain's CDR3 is CASSRGQGGTDTQYF.

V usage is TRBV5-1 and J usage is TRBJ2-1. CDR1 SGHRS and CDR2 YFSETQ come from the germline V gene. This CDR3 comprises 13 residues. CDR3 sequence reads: CASSSAVGNEQFF.

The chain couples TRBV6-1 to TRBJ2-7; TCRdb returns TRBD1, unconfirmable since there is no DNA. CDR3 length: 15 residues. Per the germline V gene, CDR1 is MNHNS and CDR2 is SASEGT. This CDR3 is CASSVRDRGHGEQYF.

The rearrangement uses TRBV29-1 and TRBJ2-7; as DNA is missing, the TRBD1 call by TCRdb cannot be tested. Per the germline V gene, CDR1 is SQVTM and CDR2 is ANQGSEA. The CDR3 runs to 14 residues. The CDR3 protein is CSVESDIGSYEQYF.

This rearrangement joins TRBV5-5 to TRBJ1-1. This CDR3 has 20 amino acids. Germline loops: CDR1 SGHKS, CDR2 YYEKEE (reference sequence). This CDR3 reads CASSLSGIEVLFEEDTEAFF.

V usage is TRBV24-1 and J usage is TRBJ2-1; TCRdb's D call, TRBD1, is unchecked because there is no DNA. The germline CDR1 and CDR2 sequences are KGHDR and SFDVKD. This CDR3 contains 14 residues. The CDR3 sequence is CATSDLGGRNEQFF.

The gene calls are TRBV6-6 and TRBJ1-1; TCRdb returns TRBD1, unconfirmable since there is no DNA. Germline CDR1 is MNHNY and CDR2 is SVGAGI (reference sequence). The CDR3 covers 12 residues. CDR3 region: CASRPYRDEAFF.

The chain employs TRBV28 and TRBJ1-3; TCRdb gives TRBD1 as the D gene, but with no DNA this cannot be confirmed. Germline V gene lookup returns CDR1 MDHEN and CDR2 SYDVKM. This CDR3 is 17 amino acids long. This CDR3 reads CASLTWTGNAPGNTIYF.